The present entry profiles one T cell receptor (beta chain) with its context. No antigen is known for it. The ends lost 4 bases at V and 4 bases at J; junction bases unmatched: 10. Germline V lookup: CDR1 MDHEN, CDR2 SYDVKM. There are 15 residues in the CDR3. The data originate from a study of shared clonotypes between healthy human individuals. Study-wide background: Researchers drew samples from a couple of women and a few men aged 18 to 49. Study-wide points: Across a handful of donors, naive CD4 shared approximately 4.5%, naive CD8 less than 4%, memory CD4 about 2.5%, memory CD8 more than 0.35%.

CD45RO-negative, CCR7-selected cells formed the naive CD8 fraction, which excluded terminally differentiated effector memory CD45RA+ cells. Generated by immunoSEQ multiplex PCR, the TCRdb table keeps only in-frame clones and is missing some. The profile shows around 2,000,000 clones, roughly 91% of them singletons. The TCR comes from a man between 18 and 35 years old in good health. Some clones in this sample may be carry-over from other donors' samples. The J gene is TRBJ2-7, the V gene TRBV28, with 7 positions matching TRBD2. Source material: naive CD8+ T cells from PBMCs. CDR3 bases: TGTGCCAGCAGTTCGGAGGGGCCGGGGGGTTACGAGCAGTACTTC. This encodes CASSSEGPGGYEQYF.